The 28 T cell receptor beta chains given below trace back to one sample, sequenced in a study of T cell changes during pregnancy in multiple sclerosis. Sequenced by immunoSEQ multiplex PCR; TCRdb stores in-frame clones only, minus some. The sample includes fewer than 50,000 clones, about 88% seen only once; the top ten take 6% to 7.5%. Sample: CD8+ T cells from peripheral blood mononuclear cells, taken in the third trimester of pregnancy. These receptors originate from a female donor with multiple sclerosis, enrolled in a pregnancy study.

The CDR3 bases are TGTGCCAGCAGCTTCGCCGGGACAGGGAACACTGAAGCTTTCTTT. It translates to CASSFAGTGNTEAFF. The rearrangement links TRBV13 to TRBJ1-1, with 8 bases identical to TRBD1. Germline V lookup: CDR1 PRHDT, CDR2 FYEKMQ (reference sequence). The CDR3 length is 15 residues. The junction had 4 bases not matched to a gene; V was cut back by 3 bases and J by 1 base.

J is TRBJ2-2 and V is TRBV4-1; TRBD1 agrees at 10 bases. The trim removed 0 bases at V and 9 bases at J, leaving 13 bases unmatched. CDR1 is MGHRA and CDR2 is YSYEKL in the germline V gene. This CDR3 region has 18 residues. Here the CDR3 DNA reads TGCGCCAGCAGCCAAGAAGCCAGGGGGACAGGGGTTAGTTGGGAGCTGTTTTTT. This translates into CASSQEARGTGVSWELFF.

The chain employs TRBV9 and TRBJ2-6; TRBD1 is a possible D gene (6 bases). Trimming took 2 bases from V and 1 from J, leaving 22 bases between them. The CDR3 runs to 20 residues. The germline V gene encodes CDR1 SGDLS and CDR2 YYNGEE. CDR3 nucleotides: TGTGCCAGCAGCGTCCCTAGGACAGAACGGGGCTCTTCTGGGGCCAACGTCCTGACTTTC. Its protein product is CASSVPRTERGSSGANVLTF.

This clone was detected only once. The CDR3 loop reads CASSPVQGSYEQYF. In DNA, the CDR3 is TGTGCCAGCTCACCAGTGCAGGGTTCCTACGAGCAGTACTTC. This chain links TRBV18 with TRBJ2-7; maybe TRBD1 (5 bases). CDR3 length equals 14 residues. Looked up from germline, CDR1 is KGHSH and CDR2 is LQKENI. Trimming removed 2 bases from V and 1 base from J, with 9 bases in between. Full variable domain (outside the CDR3, taken from reference TRBV18 and TRBJ2-7): NAGVMQNPRHLVRRRGQEARLRCSPMKGHSHVYWYRQLPEEGLKFMVYLQKENIIDESGMPKERFSAEFPKEGPSILRIQQVVRGDSAAYFCASSPVQGSYEQYFGPGTRLTVT.

CDR3 nucleotides: TGTGCCAGCAGTGAATATTGGCTAGCGGGGGGGAATGAGCAGTTCTTC. Amino acid sequence: CASSEYWLAGGNEQFF. The chain employs TRBV2 and TRBJ2-1, with TRBD2 identical over 12 bases. This CDR3 has 16 residues. V lost 2 bases, J lost 7 bases, and 6 bases stayed unmatched. Looked up from germline, CDR1 is SNHLY and CDR2 is FYNNEI.

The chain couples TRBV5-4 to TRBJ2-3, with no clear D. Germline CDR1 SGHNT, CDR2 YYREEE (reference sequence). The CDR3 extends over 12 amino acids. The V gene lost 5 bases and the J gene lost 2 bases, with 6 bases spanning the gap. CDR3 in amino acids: CASSYNTDTQYF. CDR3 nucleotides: TGTGCCAGCAGTTATAACACAGATACGCAGTATTTT.

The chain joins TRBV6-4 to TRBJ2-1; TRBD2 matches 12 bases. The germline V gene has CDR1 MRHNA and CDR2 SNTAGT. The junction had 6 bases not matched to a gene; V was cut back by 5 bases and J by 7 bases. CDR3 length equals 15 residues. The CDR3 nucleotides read TGTGCCAGCAGTTTCGGACTAGCGGGGAATAATGAGCAGTTCTTC. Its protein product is CASSFGLAGNNEQFF.

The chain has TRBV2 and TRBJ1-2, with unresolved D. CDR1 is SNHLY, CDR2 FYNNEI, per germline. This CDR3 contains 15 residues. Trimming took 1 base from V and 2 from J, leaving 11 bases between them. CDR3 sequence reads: CASSEGLPGNYGYTF. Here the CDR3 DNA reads TGTGCCAGCAGTGAAGGACTGCCGGGGAACTATGGCTACACCTTC.

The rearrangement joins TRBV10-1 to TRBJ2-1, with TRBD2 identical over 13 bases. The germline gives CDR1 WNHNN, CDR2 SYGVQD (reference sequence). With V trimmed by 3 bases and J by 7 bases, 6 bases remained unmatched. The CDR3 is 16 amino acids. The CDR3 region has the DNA TGCGCCAGCAGTGAAACTAGCGGGGGGGCCGTTAATGAGCAGTTCTTC. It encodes CASSETSGGAVNEQFF.

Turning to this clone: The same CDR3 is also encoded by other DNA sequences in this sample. CDR3 region: CASRPRLTYEQYF. For the CDR3, the DNA is TGTGCCAGCAGACCCCGACTCACCTACGAGCAGTACTTC. The rearrangement uses TRBV5-6 and TRBJ2-7, with D hard to call. Germline V gene data show CDR1 as SGHDT and CDR2 as YYEEEE. The V end lost 5 bases, the J end lost 2 bases, and 11 bases lay between the germline ends. The CDR3 covers 13 residues.

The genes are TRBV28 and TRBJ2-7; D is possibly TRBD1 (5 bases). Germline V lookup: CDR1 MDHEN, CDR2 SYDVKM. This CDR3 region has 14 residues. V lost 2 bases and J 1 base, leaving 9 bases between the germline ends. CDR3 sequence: CASSLGRVSYEQYF. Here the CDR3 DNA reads TGTGCCAGCAGTTTAGGCAGGGTGTCCTACGAGCAGTACTTC.

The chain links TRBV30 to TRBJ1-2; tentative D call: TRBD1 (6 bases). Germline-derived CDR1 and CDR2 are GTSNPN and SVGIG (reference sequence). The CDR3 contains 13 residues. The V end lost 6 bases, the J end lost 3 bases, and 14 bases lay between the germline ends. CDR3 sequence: CACSRDTDYGYTF. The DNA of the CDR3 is TGTGCCTGCTCCCGGGACACAGACTATGGCTACACCTTC.

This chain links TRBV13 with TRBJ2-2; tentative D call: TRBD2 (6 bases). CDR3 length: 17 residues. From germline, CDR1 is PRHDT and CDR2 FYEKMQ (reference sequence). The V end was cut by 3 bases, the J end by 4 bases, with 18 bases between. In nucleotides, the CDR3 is TGTGCCAGCAGCTTGGGGTTCGGCGGGATGGGCACCGGGGAGCTGTTTTTT. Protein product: CASSLGFGGMGTGELFF.

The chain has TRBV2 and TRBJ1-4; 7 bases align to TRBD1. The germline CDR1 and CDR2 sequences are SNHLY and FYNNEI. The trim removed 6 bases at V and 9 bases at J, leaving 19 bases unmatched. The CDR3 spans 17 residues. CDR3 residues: CASSAPGFGTVGQKLFF. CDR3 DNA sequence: TGTGCCAGCAGCGCGCCGGGGTTCGGGACAGTAGGGCAAAAACTGTTTTTT.

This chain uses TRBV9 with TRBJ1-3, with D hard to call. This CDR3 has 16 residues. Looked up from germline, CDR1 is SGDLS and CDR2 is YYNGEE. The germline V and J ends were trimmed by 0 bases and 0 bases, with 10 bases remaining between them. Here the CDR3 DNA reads TGTGCCAGCAGCGTAGGCAGATTGCCCTCTGGAAACACCATATATTTT. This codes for CASSVGRLPSGNTIYF.

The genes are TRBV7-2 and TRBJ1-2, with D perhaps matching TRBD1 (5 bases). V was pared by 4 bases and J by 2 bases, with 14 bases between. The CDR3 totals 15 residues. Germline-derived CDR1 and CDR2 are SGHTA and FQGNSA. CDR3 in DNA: TGTGCCAGCAGCTCCCGGACATATGGGAACTATGGCTACACCTTC. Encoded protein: CASSSRTYGNYGYTF.

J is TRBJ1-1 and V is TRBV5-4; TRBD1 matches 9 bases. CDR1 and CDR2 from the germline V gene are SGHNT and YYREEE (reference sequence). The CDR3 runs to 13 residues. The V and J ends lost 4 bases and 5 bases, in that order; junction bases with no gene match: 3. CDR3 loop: CASSRDRATEAFF. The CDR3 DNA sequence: TGTGCCAGCAGCAGGGACAGGGCGACTGAAGCTTTCTTT.

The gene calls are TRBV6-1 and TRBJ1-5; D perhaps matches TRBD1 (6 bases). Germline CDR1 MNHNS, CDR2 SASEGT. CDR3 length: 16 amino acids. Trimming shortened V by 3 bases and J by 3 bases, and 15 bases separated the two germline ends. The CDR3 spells CASSEGAGFLNQPQHF. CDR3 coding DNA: TGTGCCAGCAGTGAGGGGGCAGGGTTTCTCAATCAGCCCCAGCATTTT.

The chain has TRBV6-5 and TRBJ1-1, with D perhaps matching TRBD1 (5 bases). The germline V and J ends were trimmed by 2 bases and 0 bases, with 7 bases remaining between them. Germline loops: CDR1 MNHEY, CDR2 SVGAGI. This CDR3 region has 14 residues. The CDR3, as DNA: TGTGCCAGCAGTTACAGGGGCCTGAACACTGAAGCTTTCTTT. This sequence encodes CASSYRGLNTEAFF.

CDR3 region: CASSQASGGAADTQYF. CDR3 DNA: TGCGCCAGCAGCCAAGCTAGCGGGGGGGCCGCAGATACGCAGTATTTT. The chain carries TRBV4-3 and TRBJ2-3, with 12 nucleotides matching TRBD2. Germline V gene sequence: CDR1 LGHNA, CDR2 YSLEER. Unmatched junction bases numbered 3, after V lost 1 base and J lost 4 bases. The CDR3 length is 16 residues.

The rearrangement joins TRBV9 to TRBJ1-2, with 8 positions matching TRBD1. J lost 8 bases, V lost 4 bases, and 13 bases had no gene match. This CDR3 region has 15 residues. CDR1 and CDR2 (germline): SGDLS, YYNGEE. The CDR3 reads CASSKQDRDSEGYTF. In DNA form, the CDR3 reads TGTGCCAGCAGCAAACAGGACAGGGACTCGGAGGGCTACACCTTC.

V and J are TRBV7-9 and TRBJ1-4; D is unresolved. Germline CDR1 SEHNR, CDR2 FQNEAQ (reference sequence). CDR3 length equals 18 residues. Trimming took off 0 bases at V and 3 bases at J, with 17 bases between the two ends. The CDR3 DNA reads TGTGCCAGCAGCTTAGCTCCGGACTTTCCGGGCTCTAATGAAAAACTGTTTTTT. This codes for CASSLAPDFPGSNEKLFF.

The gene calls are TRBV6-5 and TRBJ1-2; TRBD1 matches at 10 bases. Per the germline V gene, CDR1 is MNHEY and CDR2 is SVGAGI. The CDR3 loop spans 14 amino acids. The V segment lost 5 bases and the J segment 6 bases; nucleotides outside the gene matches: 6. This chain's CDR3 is CASSPPGTGDGYTF. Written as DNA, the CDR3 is TGTGCCAGCAGTCCGCCGGGGACAGGGGATGGCTACACCTTC.

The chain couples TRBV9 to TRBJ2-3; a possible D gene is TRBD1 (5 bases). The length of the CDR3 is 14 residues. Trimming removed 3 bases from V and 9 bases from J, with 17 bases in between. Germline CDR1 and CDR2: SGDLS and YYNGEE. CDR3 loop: CASSAPDRGETQYF. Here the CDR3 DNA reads TGTGCCAGCAGCGCCCCCGATAGGGGCGAAACGCAGTATTTT.

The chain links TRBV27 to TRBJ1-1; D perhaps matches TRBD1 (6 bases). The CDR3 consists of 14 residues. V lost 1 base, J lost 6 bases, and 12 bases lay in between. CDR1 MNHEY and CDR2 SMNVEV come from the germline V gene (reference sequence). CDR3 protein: CASSLWGGVAEAFF. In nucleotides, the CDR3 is TGTGCCAGCAGTTTATGGGGGGGCGTCGCTGAAGCTTTCTTT.

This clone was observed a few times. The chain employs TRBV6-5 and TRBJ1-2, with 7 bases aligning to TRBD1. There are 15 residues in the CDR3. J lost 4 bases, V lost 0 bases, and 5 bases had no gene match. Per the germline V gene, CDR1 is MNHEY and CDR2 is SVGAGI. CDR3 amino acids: CASSYSIPGGYGYTF. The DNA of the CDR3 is TGTGCCAGCAGTTACTCGATCCCAGGGGGCTATGGCTACACCTTC.

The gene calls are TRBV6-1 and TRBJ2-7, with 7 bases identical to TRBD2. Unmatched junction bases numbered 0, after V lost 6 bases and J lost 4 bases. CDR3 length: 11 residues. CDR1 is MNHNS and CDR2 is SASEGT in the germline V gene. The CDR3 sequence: CASRGGYEQYF. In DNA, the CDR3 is TGTGCCAGCAGGGGGGGGTACGAGCAGTACTTC.

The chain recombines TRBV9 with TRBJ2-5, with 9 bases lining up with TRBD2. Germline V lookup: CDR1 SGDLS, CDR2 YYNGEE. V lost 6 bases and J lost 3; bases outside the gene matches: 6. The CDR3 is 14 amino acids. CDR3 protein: CASTFGGGEETQYF. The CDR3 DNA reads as TGTGCCAGCACCTTTGGCGGGGGGGAAGAGACCCAGTACTTC. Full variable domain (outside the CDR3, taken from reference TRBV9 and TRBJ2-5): DSGVTQTPKHLITATGQRVTLRCSPRSGDLSVYWYQQSLDQGLQFLIQYYNGEERAKGNILERFSAQQFPDLHSELNLSSLELGDSALYFCASTFGGGEETQYFGPGTRLLVL.